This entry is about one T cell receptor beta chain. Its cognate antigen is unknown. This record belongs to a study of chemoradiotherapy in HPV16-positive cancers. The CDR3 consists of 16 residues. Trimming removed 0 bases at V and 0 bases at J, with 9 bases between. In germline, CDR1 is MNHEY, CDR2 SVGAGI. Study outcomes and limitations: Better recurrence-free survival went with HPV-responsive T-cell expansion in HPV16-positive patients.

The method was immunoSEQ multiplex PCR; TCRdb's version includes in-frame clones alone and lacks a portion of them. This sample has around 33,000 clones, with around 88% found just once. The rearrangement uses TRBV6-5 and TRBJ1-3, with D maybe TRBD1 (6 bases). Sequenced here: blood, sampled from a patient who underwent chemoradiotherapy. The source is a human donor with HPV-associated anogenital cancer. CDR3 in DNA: TGTGCCAGCAGTTACTCTTGGGGGCGCTCTGGAAACACCATATATTTT. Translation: CASSYSWGRSGNTIYF.